The 26 T cell receptor beta chains reported below all come from one sample, sequenced in a study of T-cell reconstitution after alpha-beta-depleted transplantation in children. TCRbeta library preparation incorporated unique molecular identifiers. MiXCR, run by TCRdb on the PCR reads, gives a single entry per CDR3 protein. The sample has about 980,000 distinct CDR3 sequences, less than 30% seen once. The sequencing here drew on PBMCs, mostly from graft donor cells, taken 360 days after TCRalphabeta/CD19-depleted stem cell transplant. The receptors were sampled from a boy younger than two who had a stem cell transplant for SCID, so the T cells may come from the graft donor.

This clonotype was recorded a few times. The V call is TRBV2, the J call TRBJ1-5, with no clear D. Per the germline V gene, CDR1 is SNHLY and CDR2 is FYNNEI. The CDR3 runs to 16 residues. Trimming removed 1 base from V and 9 bases from J, with 19 bases in between. The CDR3 nucleotides are TGTGCCAGCAGTGAAGTCAGGTCAGGTTCGGGTCGGCCCCAGCATTTT. Protein: CASSEVRSGSGRPQHF. Complete variable domain (other parts from reference TRBV2 and TRBJ1-5): EPEVTQTPSHQVTQMGQEVILRCVPISNHLYFYWYRQILGQKVEFLVSFYNNEISEKSEIFDDQFSVERPDGSNFTLKIRSTKLEDSAMYFCASSEVRSGSGRPQHFGDGTRLSIL.

This clonotype occurred a few times. The chain recombines TRBV29-1 with TRBJ2-3; 12 nucleotides agree with TRBD1. CDR3 size: 13 residues. V shed 6 bases and J 6 bases; nucleotides not matched to a gene: 4. Germline V gives CDR1 SQVTM, CDR2 ANQGSEA. Written as DNA, the CDR3 is TGCAGCGTAAGGGACAGGGGGCCCGATACGCAGTATTTT. It yields the protein CSVRDRGPDTQYF.

This clonotype appeared a few times. This chain uses TRBV27 with TRBJ2-7; D might be TRBD2 (5 bases). Looked up from germline, CDR1 is MNHEY and CDR2 is SMNVEV (reference sequence). Trimming pared 3 bases from V and 0 bases from J, leaving 15 bases between. CDR3 length: 16 amino acids. The CDR3 sequence is CASSLSGSGSSYEQYF. In DNA, the CDR3 is TGTGCCAGCAGTTTGTCTGGCAGTGGGAGCTCCTACGAGCAGTACTTC.

The chain carries TRBV12-3 or TRBV12-4 and TRBJ2-3; unclear D gene. V was cut by 3 bases and J by 1 base, with 14 bases left in between. This CDR3 has 16 residues. CDR3 region: CASSLGLLRRTDTQYF. The CDR3 DNA reads TGTGCCAGCAGTTTGGGGTTACTGCGGCGCACAGATACGCAGTATTTT.

The genes are TRBV29-1 and TRBJ1-1; 7 bases map to TRBD1. There are 11 residues in the CDR3. V lost 7 bases and J lost 8; bases outside the gene matches: 7. Germline lookup yields CDR1 SQVTM and CDR2 ANQGSEA. CDR3 coding DNA: TGCAGCGGTAACAGGGGATTCGAAGCTTTCTTT. Its protein is CSGNRGFEAFF.

This clonotype was detected only once. This chain connects TRBV5-5 to TRBJ2-3, with a weak D call TRBD1 (6 bases). Germline CDR1 is SGHKS and CDR2 is YYEKEE (reference sequence). This CDR3 spans 11 amino acids. The V gene lost 7 bases and the J gene lost 11 bases, with 14 bases spanning the gap. The CDR3 is CASRQGQKQYF. The CDR3 DNA follows: TGTGCCAGCCGACAAGGACAGAAGCAGTATTTT.

This chain links TRBV9 with TRBJ2-5, with 10 nucleotides matching TRBD2. The CDR3 loop spans 16 amino acids. V dropped 0 bases and J dropped 4; count of bases not matched to a gene: 6. Germline V lookup: CDR1 SGDLS, CDR2 YYNGEE. CDR3 in amino acids: CASSVGDSSGGETQYF. The CDR3 DNA is TGTGCCAGCAGCGTAGGGGACTCTAGCGGGGGAGAGACCCAGTACTTC.

This clonotype appeared a few times. The chain joins TRBV20-1 to TRBJ2-7, with 8 nucleotides matching TRBD1. After removal of 3 bases from V and 7 bases from J, the junction contained 8 bases not matched to a gene. The CDR3 is 13 residues long. Germline V gene lookup returns CDR1 DFQATT and CDR2 SNEGSKA (reference sequence). CDR3 in DNA: TGCAGTGCTAGCCCAGGACAGGGTGATGAGCAGTACTTC. Translation gives CSASPGQGDEQYF.

This clonotype turned up a few times. The rearrangement links TRBV5-4 to TRBJ1-6; 11 nucleotides align to TRBD1. Germline trimming cut 1 base from V and 10 bases from J; bases unmatched to any gene: 16. CDR3 length equals 19 residues. Per germline, CDR1 SGHNT and CDR2 YYREEE (reference sequence). The CDR3, as DNA: TGTGCCAGCAGCTTGACCGGTCTTCGGGACAGGGGGTCTAAGTCACCCCTCCACTTT. It specifies CASSLTGLRDRGSKSPLHF.

This clonotype was counted only a few times. The chain carries TRBV7-9 and TRBJ2-3; either TRBD1 or TRBD2 may fit D (6 bases each). Germline CDR1 and CDR2: SEHNR and FQNEAQ (reference sequence). Trimming took off 1 base at V and 2 bases at J, with 13 bases between the two ends. The CDR3 has 16 residues. The CDR3 spells CASSLGTGGLTDTQYF. Written as DNA, the CDR3 is TGTGCCAGCAGCTTAGGCACCGGGGGCCTCACAGATACGCAGTATTTT.

This rearrangement joins TRBV7-3 to TRBJ2-1; D not resolved. Trimming shortened V by 5 bases and J by 0 bases, and 11 bases separated the two germline ends. Germline V gives CDR1 SGHTA, CDR2 FQGTGA. This CDR3 has 15 residues. The CDR3 coding sequence is TGTGCCAGCAGCCCTACTCGGAGCTCCTACAATGAGCAGTTCTTC. It specifies CASSPTRSSYNEQFF.

V gene TRBV20-1 combines with J gene TRBJ2-6; tentative D call: TRBD1 (6 bases). The CDR3 is 15 amino acids. V lost 3 bases, J lost 1 base, and 10 bases lay in between. CDR1 is DFQATT and CDR2 is SNEGSKA in the germline V gene (reference sequence). The CDR3 DNA reads as TGCAGTGCTAGCGCTGGACAGTCTGGGGCCAACGTCCTGACTTTC. Residues: CSASAGQSGANVLTF.

At least ten counts were recorded for this clonotype. The chain couples TRBV5-6 to TRBJ2-1; TRBD2 aligns across 10 bases. CDR3 length equals 15 residues. V shed 0 bases, J shed 6 bases, and the junction held 3 bases outside the gene matches. Germline V gene sequence: CDR1 SGHDT, CDR2 YYEEEE. CDR3 in amino acids: CASSLALAGTNEQFF. In nucleotides, the CDR3 is TGTGCCAGCAGCTTGGCACTAGCGGGGACCAATGAGCAGTTCTTC.

V gene TRBV6-5 combines with J gene TRBJ1-3; tentatively, D is TRBD1 (5 bases). The CDR3 has 11 residues. The germline V gene encodes CDR1 MNHEY and CDR2 SVGAGI. V gave up 10 bases and J gave up 8 bases, with 12 bases separating them. CDR3 sequence (DNA): TGTGCCACCAAACGGGACCACACCATATATTTT. Translated: CATKRDHTIYF.

The rearrangement uses TRBV7-9 and TRBJ2-1; D remains ambiguous. This CDR3 is 14 amino acids long. Germline V gene lookup returns CDR1 SEHNR and CDR2 FQNEAQ (reference sequence). The V gene lost 5 bases and the J gene lost 6 bases, with 14 bases spanning the gap. The CDR3 region is CASSLGALINEQFF. The CDR3 bases are TGTGCCAGCAGCCTAGGTGCCCTTATCAATGAGCAGTTCTTC.

This chain joins TRBV20-1 and TRBJ2-1; 7 nucleotides match TRBD2. Trimming removed 3 bases from V and 7 bases from J; junction bases left unmatched: 12. Germline V CDR1 and CDR2: DFQATT, SNEGSKA (reference sequence). The CDR3 covers 15 residues. Here the CDR3 DNA reads TGCAGTGCTAGGGCGGGGGAGTCCCCCTCTAATGAGCAGTTCTTC. The encoded protein is CSARAGESPSNEQFF.

The chain joins TRBV4-1 to TRBJ2-3; the match to TRBD1 covers 9 bases. The CDR3 covers 16 residues. Unmatched junction bases numbered 4, after V lost 0 bases and J lost 3 bases. CDR1 and CDR2 (germline): MGHRA, YSYEKL. The chain's CDR3 is CASSQDQDRGTDTQYF. The DNA of the CDR3 is TGCGCCAGCAGCCAAGATCAGGACAGGGGAACAGATACGCAGTATTTT.

This clonotype was seen at least ten times. The V and J genes are TRBV20-1 and TRBJ2-7; the match to TRBD2 covers 9 bases. CDR1 DFQATT and CDR2 SNEGSKA come from the germline V gene (reference sequence). The CDR3 runs to 15 residues. Losses at the gene ends were 3 bases for V and 2 bases for J; bases not matched to a gene: 8. CDR3 region: CSARVERGATYEQYF. The CDR3 nucleotides read TGCAGTGCTAGGGTTGAGCGGGGGGCTACCTACGAGCAGTACTTC.

The gene calls are TRBV12-3 or TRBV12-4 and TRBJ1-1, with 8 bases fitting TRBD1. This CDR3 has 14 amino acids. V gave up 6 bases and J gave up 6 bases; unmatched junction bases: 9. The CDR3 spells CASSQADRAAEAFF. The CDR3 DNA follows: TGTGCCAGCAGCCAAGCGGACAGGGCGGCTGAAGCTTTCTTT.

This sequence joins TRBV6-9 and TRBJ2-1; 16 bases match TRBD2. This CDR3 is 18 amino acids long. Looked up from germline, CDR1 is MNHGY and CDR2 is SVAAGI. Trimming at V came to 6 bases and at J to 5 bases, leaving 10 bases not matched to a gene. CDR3 residues: CASSPTGTSGGANNEQFF. CDR3 in DNA: TGTGCCAGCAGCCCAACCGGGACTAGCGGGGGGGCGAACAATGAGCAGTTCTTC.

This clonotype was seen a handful of times. This chain uses TRBV5-5 with TRBJ1-2; D remains ambiguous. V lost 0 bases, J lost 8 bases, and 11 bases lay in between. This CDR3 comprises 13 residues. Germline V gene lookup returns CDR1 SGHKS and CDR2 YYEKEE (reference sequence). The CDR3 DNA sequence: TGTGCCAGCAGCTTGGAAAGGGTGAGGGGCTACACCTTC. Its translation: CASSLERVRGYTF.

This clonotype has a single count. V is TRBV7-8 and J is TRBJ2-5; D remains ambiguous. The CDR3 runs to 16 residues. Trimming shortened V by 3 bases and J by 3 bases, and 17 bases separated the two germline ends. Germline CDR1 and CDR2: SGHVS and FQNEAQ. The chain's CDR3 is CASSFAQFEVKETQYF. The CDR3 DNA sequence: TGTGCCAGCAGCTTCGCACAGTTCGAAGTTAAAGAGACCCAGTACTTC.

The rearrangement joins TRBV20-1 to TRBJ1-2, with TRBD1 matching over 7 bases. The trim removed 1 base at V and 3 bases at J, leaving 8 bases unmatched. Germline V lookup: CDR1 DFQATT, CDR2 SNEGSKA (reference sequence). The CDR3 extends over 15 amino acids. CDR3 region: CSARGETGKDYGYTF. Written as DNA, the CDR3 is TGCAGTGCTAGAGGAGAGACAGGGAAGGACTATGGCTACACCTTC.

The table lists this clonotype with a few counts. The V call is TRBV6-5, the J call TRBJ2-3; 9 nucleotides align to TRBD2. With 1 base clipped from V and 0 bases from J, the junction kept 2 bases outside the gene matches. Germline V lookup: CDR1 MNHEY, CDR2 SVGAGI. The CDR3 length is 16 residues. The chain's CDR3 is CASSYFAGGSTDTQYF. The CDR3, as DNA: TGTGCCAGCAGTTACTTTGCGGGGGGGAGCACAGATACGCAGTATTTT.

Turning to this clonotype: One end of the junction does not line up with germline, which may come from a read error. The V and J genes are TRBV7-7 and TRBJ2-3; D may be TRBD2 (6 bases). The CDR3 is 15 residues long. Germline V lookup: CDR1 SSHAT, CDR2 FNYEAQ (reference sequence). The DNA for the CDR3 is TGTGGCAGCAGCTTCGGAGGGTCTAGCACAGATACGCAGTATTTT. It translates to CGSSFGGSSTDTQYF.

This clonotype came up a few times. The chain carries TRBV7-2 and TRBJ2-1; no clear D gene. V dropped 0 bases and J dropped 8 bases, with 17 bases sitting between them. The CDR3 contains 16 residues. Per germline, CDR1 SGHTA and CDR2 FQGNSA. The CDR3 here is CASSLAHRPWKDEQFF. CDR3 coding DNA: TGTGCCAGCAGCTTAGCGCATCGACCCTGGAAGGATGAGCAGTTCTTC. Full variable domain (rest looked up from reference TRBV7-2 and TRBJ2-1): GAGVSQSPSNKVTEKGKDVELRCDPISGHTALYWYRQSLGQGLEFLIYFQGNSAPDKSGLPSDRFSAERTGGSVSTLTIQRTQQEDSAVYLCASSLAHRPWKDEQFFGPGTRLTVL.